This T cell receptor (beta chain) was sequenced during a study of blood T cells in healthy people across ages (dated by TCRdb to 2015 to 2017). Study-wide context: In model experiments, template switching captured roughly one uniquely barcoded TCR beta cDNA molecule for every two T cells. For two donors (one aged 18 to 29 and one aged 80 or older), the study analyzed two additional independent replicas of 1 million unique cDNA reads from the same blood draw. Age-related changes in TCR beta repertoire diversity were measured in the study by deep sequencing normalized with unique cDNA molecular identifiers. Donors of different ages were randomly distributed across sequencing lanes to avoid experimental bias. The donors were divided into four age groups: young (average approximately 17 years), middle-aged (almost 40), aged (approximately 62) and long-lived (roughly 82).

The donors were 40 or so Caucasian individuals from Russia, aged roughly 6 to 95 years, who were systemically healthy. Each donor gave about 9.2 milliliters of peripheral blood, drawn into EDTA-treated Vacutainer tubes. Ficoll-Paque density-gradient centrifugation was used to isolate PBMCs, with at least 7 million per sample. Total RNA was extracted from PBMCs with Trizol reagent, with at least 6 micrograms obtained per sample. The percentages of naive CD45RAhigh/CD27high T cells were determined by flow cytometry on a PBMC aliquot from every donor. The library was made by 5' RACE. Sequencing was carried out with an Illumina HiSeq 2500. A second PCR of about 7 to 12 cycles was performed with a sample-barcoded 5' primer and a J-beta primer mix. A template-switch 5' adaptor carrying 12 random nucleotides introduced a unique molecular identifier onto each TCR beta cDNA molecule. At least 2.5 million CDR3-containing paired-end reads were obtained from each sample. The Mint cDNA synthesis kit, primed by a TRBC-specific oligonucleotide, was used to synthesize first-strand cDNA from all RNA. After uracil-DNA glycosylase treatment, a first 18-cycle PCR used universal primers M1SS and BC2_uni_R on all cDNA. Per the source publication's procedure: For normalization, 1 million high-quality reads were randomly selected from each sample, with every read carrying a distinct molecular identifier. Reads with shared molecular identifiers were discarded instead of being binned into consensus sequences. MiTCR, with a Q25 quality threshold and the strictest error-elimination algorithm, was used for CDR3 identification, clonotype clustering and error correction. A nonparametric unseen species model using Euler transformation provided a lower-bound estimate of total TCR beta diversity. TCRdb passed the public sequencing reads through fastp at Q25 and MiXCR, retaining productive beta sequences. CDR3 protein sequences are deduplicated, and each keeps its most common genes and DNA. These V and J calls are TCRdb output, not the study's own analysis. Across this sample there are 1.5 million to 1.9 million distinct CDR3 sequences, with roughly two fifths seen only once. The ten largest clones capture about 4% of the sample.

The germline V gene (reference sequence) provides CDR1 SEHNR and CDR2 FQNEAQ. V is trimmed back by 3 bases and J by 4 bases, and the junction contains 2 bases that no gene match accounts for. The CDR3 sequence holds 15 residues, the cysteine and phenylalanine included. Just the 45-base CDR3 DNA is kept, in frame starting at base 1. Study-wide conclusions, independent of this receptor: Because donor CMV infection status was unknown, age-related changes in expanded clonotypes were potentially confounded. Since profiling was done on bulk unsorted PBMCs, naive and antigen-experienced compartments could not be conclusively compared. Estimates of total diversity based on one million sequenced T cells were considered lower bounds and underestimates. There was a strong correlation between observed TCR beta diversity and the percentage of naive T cells measured by flow cytometry. Observed TCR beta diversity per million T cells fell roughly linearly with age, and a significant reduction was already apparent by age roughly 40. Compared with the aged group, the long-lived group had more naive CD4+ T cells, fewer expanded clones and increased TCR diversity, suggesting age selection.

The table lists this clonotype with a few counts. Which antigen it targets is not known. Nothing much larger sits one base from this clone, and base qualities are not available. The sequenced material came from blood. This sequence uses TRBV7-9 and TRBJ1-4, with 10 bases in between that match TRBD1. The source is a woman between 18 and 29 years old in good health. DNA sequence: TGTGCCAGCAGCTTGGGGGACAGGGGTAATGAAAAACTGTTTTTT. It specifies CASSLGDRGNEKLFF.